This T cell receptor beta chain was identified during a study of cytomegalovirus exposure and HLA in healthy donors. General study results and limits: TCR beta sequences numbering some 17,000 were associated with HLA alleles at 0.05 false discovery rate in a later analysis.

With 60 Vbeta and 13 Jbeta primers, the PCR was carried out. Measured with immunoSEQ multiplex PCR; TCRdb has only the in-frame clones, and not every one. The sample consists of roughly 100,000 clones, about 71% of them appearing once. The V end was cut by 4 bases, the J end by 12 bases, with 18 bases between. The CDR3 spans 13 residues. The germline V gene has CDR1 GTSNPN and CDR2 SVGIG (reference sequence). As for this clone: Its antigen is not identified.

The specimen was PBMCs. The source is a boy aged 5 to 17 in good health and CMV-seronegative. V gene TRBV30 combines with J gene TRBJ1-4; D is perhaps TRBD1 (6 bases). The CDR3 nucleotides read TGTGCCTGGAAGGGGGGGCTGGAGTCTCAACTGTTTTTT. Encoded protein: CAWKGGLESQLFF.